The 30 T cell receptor beta chains in this list originate from one sample, sequenced in a study of spatial heterogeneity in lung cancer. Described time point: blood at routine non-recurrence follow-up after resection. A single record per CDR3 protein comes from TCRdb applying MiXCR to the 5' RACE reads. Here the sample spans 7,500 to 10,000 distinct CDR3 sequences, around 23% being singletons. Specimen: PBMCs, collected at follow-up. The receptors derive from a female donor with early-stage non-small cell lung cancer.

In its sample, this clonotype was seen a few times. The chain recombines TRBV5-6 with TRBJ2-1, with TRBD2 matching 7 bases. Trimming took 0 bases from V and 4 from J; bases not matched to a gene: 4. This CDR3 contains 15 residues. Germline V lookup: CDR1 SGHDT, CDR2 YYEEEE. Here the CDR3 reads CASSLGLAGYNEQFF. The CDR3 bases are TGTGCCAGCAGCTTGGGACTAGCTGGGTACAATGAGCAGTTCTTC. Complete variable domain (other parts from reference TRBV5-6 and TRBJ2-1): DAGVTQSPTHLIKTRGQQVTLRCSPKSGHDTVSWYQQALGQGPQFIFQYYEEEERQRGNFPDRFSGHQFPNYSSELNVNALLLGDSALYLCASSLGLAGYNEQFFGPGTRLTVL.

This clonotype was observed once. The rearrangement links TRBV6-2 or TRBV6-3 to TRBJ2-1; D unresolved. The germline V gene has CDR1 MNHEY and CDR2 SVGEGT. The length of the CDR3 is 14 residues. Trimming took 9 bases from V and 5 from J, leaving 17 bases between them. CDR3 sequence reads: CASKGRPWDNEQFF. The CDR3 DNA is TGTGCCAGTAAGGGTAGACCGTGGGACAATGAGCAGTTCTTC.

This clonotype was counted only a few times. The gene calls are TRBV7-8 and TRBJ2-7; D might be TRBD2 (7 bases). The CDR3 is 17 residues long. Trimming took off 7 bases at V and 2 bases at J, with 24 bases between the two ends. Germline loops: CDR1 SGHVS, CDR2 FQNEAQ. CDR3 sequence (DNA): TGTGCCAGCAAACTTGGTGTGGGACGGGGGGCCCCCTACGAGCAGTACTTC. Translation: CASKLGVGRGAPYEQYF.

This clonotype was recorded a few times. The chain has TRBV7-9 and TRBJ2-7, with a weak D call TRBD2 (6 bases). This CDR3 comprises 14 residues. Germline assignment: CDR1 SEHNR and CDR2 FQNEAQ (reference sequence). Deletions cut 6 bases from V and 1 base from J, with 13 bases between. In DNA form, the CDR3 reads TGTGCCAGCAGTCTCTTGGCGGGATCCTACGAGCAGTACTTC. This codes for CASSLLAGSYEQYF.

A few counts support this clonotype. The chain links TRBV20-1 to TRBJ2-1; 7 nucleotides agree with TRBD2. The junction had 7 bases not matched to a gene; V was cut back by 5 bases and J by 3 bases. The CDR3 totals 14 residues. The germline CDR1 and CDR2 sequences are DFQATT and SNEGSKA (reference sequence). This chain's CDR3 is CSAPAAGIYNEQFF. The CDR3 nucleotides read TGCAGTGCTCCCGCAGCGGGGATCTACAATGAGCAGTTCTTC.

The J gene is TRBJ2-1, the V gene TRBV6-2 or TRBV6-3; possibly TRBD2 for D (5 bases). Germline CDR1 MNHEY, CDR2 SVGEGT. This CDR3 comprises 16 residues. Trimming cost V 5 bases and J 2 bases, with 16 bases left between them. The CDR3 nucleotides are TGTGCCAGCAGTAGCATTGCGGGCGCTACCTACAATGAGCAGTTCTTC. This gives the protein CASSSIAGATYNEQFF.

This clonotype was counted a few times. The rearrangement joins TRBV7-9 to TRBJ1-1; 7 bases are a match to TRBD1. The CDR3 is made up of 11 amino acids. Germline values: CDR1 SEHNR, CDR2 FQNEAQ (reference sequence). V lost 7 bases, J lost 7 bases, and 3 bases stayed unmatched. CDR3 sequence (DNA): TGTGCCAGCACCTGGGACAGTGAAGCTTTCTTT. Protein sequence: CASTWDSEAFF.

This clonotype was seen only a few times. V usage is TRBV10-1 and J usage is TRBJ2-5, with D perhaps matching TRBD1 (5 bases). CDR1 WNHNN and CDR2 SYGVQD come from the germline V gene (reference sequence). This CDR3 contains 16 residues. The V end was cut by 4 bases, the J end by 2 bases, with 17 bases between. The CDR3 nucleotides read TGCGCCAGCAGTGGCCCTTCAGGGCAGGGACAAGAGACCCAGTACTTC. Translated: CASSGPSGQGQETQYF.

By frequency in the sample, this clonotype is medium-sized (0.01 to 0.1%). The rearrangement links TRBV5-1 to TRBJ2-2, with 7 bases matching TRBD2. CDR1 and CDR2 (germline): SGHRS, YFSETQ. CDR3 length: 18 amino acids. V was clipped by 3 bases and J by 4 bases; unmatched bases: 15. The CDR3 nucleotides read TGCGCCAGCAGCTCATACTTGAGTAGCGGGCCTCTCACCGGGGAGCTGTTTTTT. Its translation: CASSSYLSSGPLTGELFF.

This chain connects TRBV6-6 to TRBJ2-7, with TRBD1 matching 7 bases. The CDR3 runs 12 residues. The junction had 2 bases not matched to a gene; V was cut back by 7 bases and J by 2 bases. Looked up from germline, CDR1 is MNHNY and CDR2 is SVGAGI (reference sequence). CDR3 region: CASTGQTYEQYF. The DNA of the CDR3 is TGTGCCAGCACGGGACAGACCTACGAGCAGTACTTC.

This clonotype was seen a few times. This chain uses TRBV29-1 with TRBJ2-3; 9 bases match TRBD2. Losses at the gene ends were 7 bases for V and 8 bases for J; bases not matched to a gene: 10. Germline loops: CDR1 SQVTM, CDR2 ANQGSEA. The CDR3 runs to 13 residues. DNA of the CDR3: TGCAGCGAGCTCGCGGGAGGGCCGGGTACGCAGTATTTT. Translation gives CSELAGGPGTQYF.

In DNA, the CDR3 is TGTGCCACCAGCACACCACCCGGGACAGGGGTAACCGGGGAGCTGTTTTTT. This encodes CATSTPPGTGVTGELFF. The genes are TRBV15 and TRBJ2-2; 10 nucleotides agree with TRBD1. V dropped 4 bases and J dropped 5; count of bases not matched to a gene: 10. CDR3 length: 17 residues. CDR1 is LNHNV, CDR2 YYDKDF, per germline (reference sequence).

The chain carries TRBV7-9 and TRBJ2-7; tentatively, D is TRBD1 or TRBD2 (5 bases each). V shed 3 bases and J shed 2 bases, with 11 bases lying between them. Germline CDR1 reads SEHNR; CDR2 reads FQNEAQ (reference sequence). CDR3 length equals 14 residues. The CDR3 loop reads CASSFGTGPYEQYF. CDR3 coding DNA: TGTGCCAGCAGCTTCGGGACGGGTCCCTACGAGCAGTACTTC.

On this clonotype itself: A much larger clone lies one base from this, so it may be a read error. The gene calls are TRBV4-2 and TRBJ2-1, with 10 bases matching TRBD2. CDR1 and CDR2 (germline): LGHNA, YNFKEQ. This CDR3 has 17 amino acids. The CDR3 here is CASSQAEETSGYNDQFF. CDR3 coding DNA: TGTGCCAGCAGCCAAGCGGAGGAGACTAGCGGGTACAATGATCAGTTCTTC.

In its sample, this clonotype was seen a few times. The chain is built from TRBV5-1 and TRBJ1-5, with 8 bases matching TRBD1. Germline assignment: CDR1 SGHRS and CDR2 YFSETQ. Trimming cost V 4 bases and J 2 bases; bases outside gene matches: 2. The CDR3 consists of 14 residues. CDR3: CASSVQGGNQPQHF. The CDR3 nucleotides are TGCGCCAGCAGCGTACAGGGGGGCAATCAGCCCCAGCATTTT.

This clonotype was picked up a small number of times. The rearrangement links TRBV6-2 or TRBV6-3 to TRBJ2-7; 12 nucleotides agree with TRBD2. The CDR3 covers 14 residues. The germline CDR1 and CDR2 sequences are MNHEY and SVGEGT. J was trimmed by 6 bases and V by 10 bases; bases with no gene match: 10. The DNA of the CDR3 is TGTGCCACCCGACTAGCGGGAGTTCTCGGCGAGCAGTACTTC. This encodes CATRLAGVLGEQYF.

This clonotype came up a few times. The V gene is TRBV20-1, the J gene TRBJ2-6; a weak D match, TRBD2 (6 bases). The length of the CDR3 is 14 residues. The V and J ends lost 0 bases and 11 bases respectively, with 14 bases between them. Germline CDR1 and CDR2: DFQATT and SNEGSKA (reference sequence). The CDR3: CSARDQGGVDVLTF. As DNA, the CDR3 is TGCAGTGCTAGAGATCAGGGAGGAGTGGACGTCCTGACTTTC.

The chain joins TRBV3-1 to TRBJ1-1; 9 nucleotides align to TRBD1. The CDR3 runs to 13 residues. V lost 10 bases to trimming and J lost 3 bases; unmatched junction nucleotides: 6. In germline, CDR1 is LGHDT, CDR2 YNNKEL (reference sequence). The CDR3, as DNA: TGTGCCACCTCGGACAGGGGTGACACTGAAGCTTTCTTT. This gives the protein CATSDRGDTEAFF.

By share, this clonotype ranks as medium-sized. This chain links TRBV3-1 with TRBJ2-1; TRBD2 might be the D (6 bases). The length of the CDR3 is 14 residues. V gave up 5 bases and J gave up 3 bases, with 11 bases separating them. Germline-derived CDR1 and CDR2 are LGHDT and YNNKEL (reference sequence). The CDR3 nucleotides are TGTGCCAGCAGCTTCTCTAGCGTCTACAATGAGCAGTTCTTC. Amino acids: CASSFSSVYNEQFF.

This rearrangement joins TRBV28 to TRBJ2-2, with D unresolved. V lost 3 bases and J 14 bases, leaving 13 bases between the germline ends. This CDR3 has 12 residues. Germline assignment: CDR1 MDHEN and CDR2 SYDVKM. The CDR3 nucleotides read TGTGCCAGCAGTTTCCCAGGCGTGGGCCTGTTTTTT. This codes for CASSFPGVGLFF.

Of note for this clonotype: This may arise from a read error, as a much more abundant clone is one base away. V is TRBV9 and J is TRBJ1-3; 9 nucleotides agree with TRBD1. V lost 3 bases to trimming and J lost 10 bases; unmatched junction nucleotides: 11. The germline gives CDR1 SGDLS, CDR2 YYNGEE. This CDR3 region has 15 residues. The CDR3 nucleotides are TGTGCCAGCAGCGCGGGGACAGGGACCTCAGGAACCATATATTTT. This sequence encodes CASSAGTGTSGTIYF.

The J gene is TRBJ2-1, the V gene TRBV20-1; the match to TRBD1 covers 12 bases. The V gene's germline CDR1 is DFQATT and CDR2 SNEGSKA (reference sequence). Trimming took 0 bases from V and 7 from J; bases not matched to a gene: 7. The CDR3 has 16 amino acids. As DNA, the CDR3 is TGCAGTGCTAGAGATCAAGGGACAGGGGGCGGAAATGAGCAGTTCTTC. It specifies CSARDQGTGGGNEQFF.

This sequence joins TRBV4-2 and TRBJ1-3; D is undetermined. From germline, CDR1 is LGHNA and CDR2 YNFKEQ. The CDR3 extends over 16 amino acids. The V gene lost 2 bases and the J gene lost 0 bases, with 11 bases spanning the gap. The CDR3 protein is CASSQLGQNSGNTIYF. The CDR3, as DNA: TGTGCCAGCAGCCAATTAGGGCAGAACTCTGGAAACACCATATATTTT.

Sample share makes this clonotype medium-sized. The CDR3 DNA reads TGTGCCAGCAGGTACCCTCTTGGCAATGAGCAGTTCTTC. It is translated as CASRYPLGNEQFF. This chain links TRBV2 with TRBJ2-1; no clear D gene. The CDR3 loop spans 13 amino acids. The V gene's germline CDR1 is SNHLY and CDR2 FYNNEI. V was shortened by 6 bases and J by 6 bases, with 12 bases between the two germline ends. The entire variable domain, with the rest obtained from reference TRBV2 and TRBJ2-1, is as follows: EPEVTQTPSHQVTQMGQEVILRCVPISNHLYFYWYRQILGQKVEFLVSFYNNEISEKSEIFDDQFSVERPDGSNFTLKIRSTKLEDSAMYFCASRYPLGNEQFFGPGTRLTVL.

The chain combines TRBV5-1 with TRBJ1-2, with 7 nucleotides matching TRBD1. The CDR3 runs to 17 residues. The germline V gene has CDR1 SGHRS and CDR2 YFSETQ. V gave up 0 bases and J gave up 1 base; unmatched junction bases: 9. This CDR3 reads CASSLEVGQRFNYGYTF. CDR3 in DNA: TGCGCCAGCAGCTTGGAAGTGGGACAGCGCTTTAACTATGGCTACACCTTC. The full variable domain, rest sourced from reference TRBV5-1 and TRBJ1-2, is KAGVTQTPRYLIKTRGQQVTLSCSPISGHRSVSWYQQTPGQGLQFLFEYFSETQRNKGNFPGRFSGRQFSNSRSEMNVSTLELGDSALYLCASSLEVGQRFNYGYTFGSGTRLTVV.

The rearrangement joins TRBV5-6 to TRBJ1-6; 7 positions match TRBD1. After removal of 5 bases from V and 9 bases from J, the junction contained 5 bases not matched to a gene. This CDR3 has 13 residues. The germline V gene has CDR1 SGHDT and CDR2 YYEEEE. This CDR3 reads CASSRQGVSPLHF. DNA of the CDR3: TGTGCCAGCAGTAGACAGGGTGTTTCACCCCTCCACTTT. The whole variable domain, remainder taken from reference TRBV5-6 and TRBJ1-6, is DAGVTQSPTHLIKTRGQQVTLRCSPKSGHDTVSWYQQALGQGPQFIFQYYEEEERQRGNFPDRFSGHQFPNYSSELNVNALLLGDSALYLCASSRQGVSPLHFGNGTRLTVT.

This clonotype is medium-sized (0.01 to 0.1%) in the sample. This chain joins TRBV27 and TRBJ2-6, with D uncertain. The CDR3 sequence is 16 residues long. The germline V gene encodes CDR1 MNHEY and CDR2 SMNVEV (reference sequence). The V end lost 5 bases, the J end lost 0 bases, and 11 bases lay between the germline ends. CDR3 nucleotide sequence: TGTGCCAGCAGTCCCGGGTTCCTCTCTGGGGCCAACGTCCTGACTTTC. It codes for CASSPGFLSGANVLTF. Full variable domain (missing parts from reference TRBV27 and TRBJ2-6): EAQVTQNPRYLITVTGKKLTVTCSQNMNHEYMSWYRQDPGLGLRQIYYSMNVEVTDKGDVPEGYKVSRKEKRNFPLILESPSPNQTSLYFCASSPGFLSGANVLTFGAGSRLTVL.

The chain combines TRBV4-1 with TRBJ2-3, with 7 bases aligning to TRBD2. The CDR3 runs to 15 residues. Germline assignment: CDR1 MGHRA and CDR2 YSYEKL. J lost 1 base, V lost 5 bases, and 6 bases had no gene match. In nucleotides, the CDR3 is TGCGCCAGCAGCACCGGGAGGTTCGGCACAGATACGCAGTATTTT. Residues: CASSTGRFGTDTQYF.

This chain uses TRBV5-4 with TRBJ2-7; D unresolved. The ends were cut back, 3 bases at V and 2 bases at J, with 12 bases in the middle. This CDR3 has 14 residues. Germline values: CDR1 SGHNT, CDR2 YYREEE (reference sequence). The CDR3 reads CASSSGNSAYEQYF. CDR3 DNA: TGTGCCAGCAGCTCCGGAAACTCGGCCTACGAGCAGTACTTC.

Only one count was recorded for this clonotype. The chain employs TRBV28 and TRBJ2-7, with D uncertain. The CDR3 totals 15 residues. V was trimmed by 5 bases and J by 4 bases, leaving 18 bases between them. In germline, CDR1 is MDHEN, CDR2 SYDVKM. CDR3 residues: CASSTAGAVPYEQYF. The CDR3 bases are TGTGCCAGCAGTACCGCTGGCGCAGTGCCATACGAGCAGTACTTC.